One sample yielded the 28 T cell receptor beta chains listed below, sequenced in a study of blood T cell repertoires in COVID-19. TCRdb keeps only in-frame clones here, not all; method: immunoSEQ multiplex PCR. The table has 150,000 or so clones, about 85% seen once; the top ten hold 4%. What was sequenced was PBMCs or T cells enriched from blood (not recorded which). The receptors come from a middle-aged woman who had been exposed to COVID-19.

This clone was detected once. The chain employs TRBV7-9 and TRBJ1-1; no firm D call. Germline-derived CDR1 and CDR2 are SEHNR and FQNEAQ (reference sequence). The CDR3 loop spans 15 amino acids. V was shortened by 0 bases and J by 1 base, with 9 bases between the two germline ends. The chain's CDR3 is CASSLALGQNTEAFF. The DNA of the CDR3 is TGTGCCAGCAGCTTAGCGCTAGGTCAGAACACTGAAGCTTTCTTT.

The chain is built from TRBV4-1 and TRBJ2-5; D not certain. The CDR3 runs 13 residues. In germline, CDR1 is MGHRA, CDR2 YSYEKL. V was cut by 4 bases and J by 5 bases, with 11 bases left in between. The CDR3 region has the DNA TGCGCCAGCAGCCGTCTGCCTGGCGAGACCCAGTACTTC. It yields the protein CASSRLPGETQYF.

The V gene is TRBV6-5, the J gene TRBJ1-5, with D possibly matching TRBD1 (6 bases). Trimming left V 4 bases short and J 3 bases short, with 16 bases between. CDR3 size: 16 residues. The germline gives CDR1 MNHEY, CDR2 SVGAGI. The CDR3 sequence: CASSSLQGVNNQPQHF. The CDR3 DNA reads as TGTGCCAGCAGTTCGCTACAGGGAGTCAACAATCAGCCCCAGCATTTT.

V and J are TRBV10-3 and TRBJ2-3, with 7 bases that match TRBD2. The germline V gene has CDR1 ENHRY and CDR2 SYGVKD. J was trimmed by 2 bases and V by 3 bases; bases with no gene match: 5. The CDR3 spans 15 residues. The CDR3 DNA sequence: TGTGCCATCAGTGAACGCGGGGGAACCACAGATACGCAGTATTTT. The encoded protein is CAISERGGTTDTQYF.

The chain has TRBV9 and TRBJ1-2; 7 bases fit TRBD1. The trim removed 0 bases at V and 4 bases at J, leaving 3 bases unmatched. The V gene's germline CDR1 is SGDLS and CDR2 YYNGEE. The CDR3 is 14 residues long. This CDR3 reads CASSVGQGGYGYTF. CDR3 in DNA: TGTGCCAGCAGCGTAGGACAGGGAGGCTATGGCTACACCTTC. The full variable domain, rest sourced from reference TRBV9 and TRBJ1-2, is DSGVTQTPKHLITATGQRVTLRCSPRSGDLSVYWYQQSLDQGLQFLIQYYNGEERAKGNILERFSAQQFPDLHSELNLSSLELGDSALYFCASSVGQGGYGYTFGSGTRLTVV.

A remark on this clone: This specimen includes other DNA sequences encoding the same CDR3. The V and J genes are TRBV6-5 and TRBJ1-1; D is unresolved. Germline values: CDR1 MNHEY, CDR2 SVGAGI. Between the trimmed V and J ends, which lost 0 bases and 1 base, there was a span of 6 bases. The CDR3 is 14 residues long. The CDR3 nucleotides read TGTGCCAGCAGTTACTCGAGGCAGAACACTGAAGCTTTCTTT. Translating gives CASSYSRQNTEAFF.

The chain recombines TRBV4-3 with TRBJ2-3, with TRBD2 matching over 11 bases. The germline V gene encodes CDR1 LGHNA and CDR2 YSLEER. Unmatched junction bases numbered 8, after V lost 1 base and J lost 5 bases. The CDR3 consists of 17 residues. CDR3: CASSQGVAGGLQDTQYF. CDR3 DNA: TGCGCCAGCAGCCAAGGAGTAGCGGGAGGGCTTCAAGATACGCAGTATTTT.

The chain joins TRBV27 to TRBJ2-7, with 8 bases aligning to TRBD1. Per germline, CDR1 MNHEY and CDR2 SMNVEV (reference sequence). CDR3 length: 18 amino acids. Germline trimming cut 3 bases from V and 3 bases from J; bases unmatched to any gene: 16. CDR3 residues: CASSLRGQGYNGRYEQYF. The CDR3 coding sequence is TGTGCCAGCAGTTTGCGAGGACAGGGTTATAACGGGCGCTACGAGCAGTACTTC.

This sequence joins TRBV18 and TRBJ2-7, with TRBD2 matching over 8 bases. This CDR3 region has 16 residues. CDR1 KGHSH and CDR2 LQKENI come from the germline V gene. V dropped 2 bases and J dropped 3; count of bases not matched to a gene: 9. CDR3 sequence: CASSPGSSGSYYEQYF. CDR3 DNA sequence: TGTGCCAGCTCACCAGGGTCTAGCGGGTCCTACTACGAGCAGTACTTC.

The V call is TRBV4-1, the J call TRBJ1-5; maybe TRBD1 (5 bases). The CDR3 covers 14 residues. The ends were cut back, 4 bases at V and 5 bases at J, with 12 bases in the middle. Germline assignment: CDR1 MGHRA and CDR2 YSYEKL. The CDR3 loop is CASSLGTGDQPQHF. The CDR3 DNA follows: TGCGCCAGCAGCCTCGGGACTGGGGATCAGCCCCAGCATTTT.

The V and J genes are TRBV11-2 and TRBJ1-1; D perhaps matches TRBD1 (6 bases). Germline-derived CDR1 and CDR2 are SGHAT and FQNNGV. V was pared by 6 bases and J by 7 bases, with 18 bases between. The CDR3 is 14 residues long. The CDR3 region is CASSTDRTPVEAFF. In DNA form, the CDR3 reads TGTGCCAGCAGTACCGACAGGACCCCCGTTGAAGCTTTCTTT.

J is TRBJ1-6 and V is TRBV7-2, with 12 positions matching TRBD1. The V segment lost 2 bases and the J segment 5 bases; nucleotides outside the gene matches: 7. Germline V lookup: CDR1 SGHTA, CDR2 FQGNSA. The CDR3 contains 18 residues. The CDR3 bases are TGTGCCAGCAGCTTAAGGGCGGGACAGGGGGCTAATAATTCACCCCTCCACTTT. It specifies CASSLRAGQGANNSPLHF. Full variable domain (outside the CDR3, taken from reference TRBV7-2 and TRBJ1-6): GAGVSQSPSNKVTEKGKDVELRCDPISGHTALYWYRQSLGQGLEFLIYFQGNSAPDKSGLPSDRFSAERTGGSVSTLTIQRTQQEDSAVYLCASSLRAGQGANNSPLHFGNGTRLTVT.

The chain carries TRBV2 and TRBJ2-7; weak D call: TRBD1 (6 bases). This CDR3 has 13 residues. The germline CDR1 and CDR2 sequences are SNHLY and FYNNEI. V lost 6 bases, J lost 3 bases, and 12 bases lay in between. CDR3 DNA sequence: TGTGCCAGCAGACGGACAGCTAACTACGAGCAGTACTTC. The encoded protein is CASRRTANYEQYF.

This chain joins TRBV6-5 and TRBJ1-1, with D unresolved. Trimming took off 2 bases at V and 2 bases at J, with 6 bases between the two ends. The CDR3 spans 13 residues. Germline-derived CDR1 and CDR2 are MNHEY and SVGAGI. The CDR3 sequence: CASSYAVNTEAFF. Written as DNA, the CDR3 is TGTGCCAGCAGTTACGCAGTCAACACTGAAGCTTTCTTT.

The V and J genes are TRBV5-1 and TRBJ2-5; 8 bases are a match to TRBD1. The V gene end was trimmed by 4 bases and the J gene end by 5 bases; junction bases not matched to a gene: 10. Germline loops: CDR1 SGHRS, CDR2 YFSETQ. The CDR3 sequence is 15 residues long. This CDR3 is CASSEDRGSGETQYF. CDR3 DNA: TGCGCCAGCAGCGAAGACAGGGGAAGCGGGGAGACCCAGTACTTC.

This clone was seen only a few times. This chain uses TRBV28 with TRBJ1-1; 10 positions agree with TRBD1. This CDR3 is built from 13 residues. V lost 11 bases to trimming and J lost 8 bases; unmatched junction nucleotides: 11. Germline V gene sequence: CDR1 MDHEN, CDR2 SYDVKM. In DNA, the CDR3 is TGTGCCTGGGGGGACAGGGGCTATGGGGAAGCTTTCTTT. It specifies CAWGDRGYGEAFF.

The V gene is TRBV7-9, the J gene TRBJ1-4; 7 bases map to TRBD1. This CDR3 has 14 amino acids. Per the germline V gene, CDR1 is SEHNR and CDR2 is FQNEAQ (reference sequence). V dropped 6 bases and J dropped 8; count of bases not matched to a gene: 9. CDR3: CASRKTGEDEKLFF. The CDR3 DNA is TGTGCCAGCAGAAAAACAGGGGAGGACGAAAAACTGTTTTTT.

The gene calls are TRBV10-3 and TRBJ2-3; weak D call: TRBD2 (6 bases). The CDR3 spans 13 residues. V shed 8 bases and J shed 3 bases, with 12 bases lying between them. Germline assignment: CDR1 ENHRY and CDR2 SYGVKD. The CDR3: CAIGGRTTDTQYF. For the CDR3, the DNA is TGTGCCATCGGAGGGAGGACGACAGATACGCAGTATTTT.

The chain links TRBV6-5 to TRBJ1-4, with TRBD1 as a possible D gene (5 bases). Trimming cost V 6 bases and J 4 bases, with 15 bases left between them. Germline loops: CDR1 MNHEY, CDR2 SVGAGI. This CDR3 is built from 15 residues. The CDR3 region is CASSRSGGGNEKLFF. Here the CDR3 DNA reads TGTGCCAGCAGCAGGAGTGGGGGGGGTAATGAAAAACTGTTTTTT.

The V gene is TRBV19, the J gene TRBJ2-7; 8 bases align to TRBD1. The CDR3 has 14 amino acids. V trimming: 8 bases; J trimming: 2 bases; junction bases outside the gene matches: 8. Germline CDR1 and CDR2: LNHDA and SQIVND (reference sequence). The CDR3 protein is CASASRTGPYEQYF. CDR3 nucleotides: TGTGCCAGTGCTTCGAGGACAGGGCCCTACGAGCAGTACTTC. The variable domain in full, completed from reference TRBV19 and TRBJ2-7, reads DGGITQSPKYLFRKEGQNVTLSCEQNLNHDAMYWYRQDPGQGLRLIYYSQIVNDFQKGDIAEGYSVSREKKESFPLTVTSAQKNPTAFYLCASASRTGPYEQYFGPGTRLTVT.

The J gene is TRBJ1-5, the V gene TRBV9; perhaps TRBD1 as D (6 bases). The CDR3 extends over 12 amino acids. The germline V and J ends were trimmed by 4 bases and 15 bases, with 17 bases remaining between them. CDR1 is SGDLS and CDR2 is YYNGEE in the germline V gene. The CDR3 DNA follows: TGTGCCAGCAGCCCACCCCGGGACAATTCGCATTTT. Translated: CASSPPRDNSHF. Full variable domain (missing parts from reference TRBV9 and TRBJ1-5): DSGVTQTPKHLITATGQRVTLRCSPRSGDLSVYWYQQSLDQGLQFLIQYYNGEERAKGNILERFSAQQFPDLHSELNLSSLELGDSALYFCASSPPRDNSHFGDGTRLSIL.

V and J are TRBV7-9 and TRBJ2-7; 7 bases map to TRBD1. There are 17 residues in the CDR3. CDR1 and CDR2 (germline): SEHNR, FQNEAQ (reference sequence). Trimming at V came to 2 bases and at J to 0 bases, leaving 10 bases not matched to a gene. The CDR3: CASSLSNRGEFSYEQYF. The CDR3 DNA reads TGTGCCAGCAGCTTATCCAACAGGGGAGAGTTCTCCTACGAGCAGTACTTC.

CDR3 nucleotides: TGTGCCAGCAGTGAAAGCTCCCATCAGCCCCAGCATTTT. Its translation is CASSESSHQPQHF. The chain recombines TRBV2 with TRBJ1-5; D not certain. Germline V gives CDR1 SNHLY, CDR2 FYNNEI. The CDR3 length is 13 residues. Trimming stripped 2 bases from V and 5 bases from J, with 7 bases between.

The chain employs TRBV10-2 and TRBJ2-3; 12 positions agree with TRBD2. The CDR3 length is 18 residues. Germline trimming cut 0 bases from V and 2 bases from J; bases unmatched to any gene: 6. CDR1 and CDR2 from the germline V gene are WSHSY and SAAADI. CDR3 DNA: TGCGCCAGCAGTGAGTCTCTAGCGGGAGGGATTAACACAGATACGCAGTATTTT. This codes for CASSESLAGGINTDTQYF.

The chain carries TRBV19 and TRBJ2-6; D gene uncertain. Germline-derived CDR1 and CDR2 are LNHDA and SQIVND (reference sequence). Trimming stripped 6 bases from V and 0 bases from J, with 3 bases between. The CDR3 loop spans 13 amino acids. This chain's CDR3 is CASRSSGANVLTF. CDR3 sequence (DNA): TGTGCCAGTAGGAGCTCTGGGGCCAACGTCCTGACTTTC.

The gene calls are TRBV25-1 and TRBJ1-2; 7 bases fit TRBD1. Germline V gene data show CDR1 as MGHDK and CDR2 as SYGVNS. The CDR3 consists of 13 residues. J lost 5 bases, V lost 8 bases, and 8 bases had no gene match. DNA of the CDR3: TGTGCCAGCCTTGACAGGGAGTCTTATGGCTACACCTTC. Translation: CASLDRESYGYTF.

The genes are TRBV29-1 and TRBJ1-2; possibly TRBD1 for D (6 bases). The length of the CDR3 is 13 residues. Germline V gives CDR1 SQVTM, CDR2 ANQGSEA. The germline V and J ends were trimmed by 4 bases and 5 bases, with 14 bases remaining between them. The CDR3 nucleotides are TGCAGCGTTGGGACAGTCGGCGAGTATGGCTACACCTTC. Its translation is CSVGTVGEYGYTF. Based on the CDR3 plus reference TRBV29-1 and TRBJ1-2, the full variable domain is SAVISQKPSRDICQRGTSLTIQCQVDSQVTMMFWYRQQPGQSLTLIATANQGSEATYESGFVIDKFPISRPNLTFSTLTVSNMSPEDSSIYLCSVGTVGEYGYTFGSGTRLTVV.

This clone appeared a single time. The chain couples TRBV5-1 to TRBJ1-5, with D maybe TRBD1 (6 bases). The CDR3 extends over 13 amino acids. Trimming cost V 4 bases and J 2 bases, with 7 bases left between them. CDR1 SGHRS and CDR2 YFSETQ come from the germline V gene. CDR3 sequence (DNA): TGCGCCAGCAGCCCAGGGGGCAATCAGCCCCAGCATTTT. It specifies CASSPGGNQPQHF.